This entry describes one TCR beta chain. What it binds is not known. Once RNA had been extracted, it was reverse transcribed into cDNA to act as the sequencing template. The repertoire was sequenced with immunoSEQ multiplex PCR; TCRdb's copy has only in-frame clones and lacks some. The sample lists 170,000 or so clones, around 63% occurring once. This specimen belongs to a study of CD8+ T cells in alopecia areata. Notes on the study in general: Especially in alopecia totalis/universalis, lesional scalp showed greater clonality than normal scalp did.

The length of the CDR3 is 13 residues. V lost 3 bases and J lost 4, with 11 bases in between. The germline V gene encodes CDR1 GTSNPN and CDR2 SVGIG (reference sequence). Alopecia areata patients gave lesional scalp punch biopsies and peripheral blood samples. Using a FACSAria, the CD4+ and CD8+ T cells were sorted from the PBMCs. Sequencing was performed on CD4+ T cells sorted from blood, taken at week 0. The V gene is TRBV30, the J gene TRBJ2-3; tentative D call: TRBD2 (6 bases). The TCR was taken from a human donor with alopecia areata. The CDR3 here is CAWSGGRSDTQYF. CDR3 DNA: TGTGCCTGGAGCGGGGGTCGATCAGATACGCAGTATTTT.